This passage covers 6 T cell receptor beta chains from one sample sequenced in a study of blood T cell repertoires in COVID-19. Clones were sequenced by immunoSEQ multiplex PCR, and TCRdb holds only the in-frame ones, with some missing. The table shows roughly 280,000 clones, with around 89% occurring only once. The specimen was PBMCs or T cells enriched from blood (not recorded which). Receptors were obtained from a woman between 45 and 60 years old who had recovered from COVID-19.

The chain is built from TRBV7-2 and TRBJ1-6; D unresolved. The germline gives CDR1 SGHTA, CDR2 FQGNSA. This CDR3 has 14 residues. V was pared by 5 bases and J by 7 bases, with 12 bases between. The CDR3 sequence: CASSTRTWNSPLHF. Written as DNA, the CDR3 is TGTGCCAGCAGCACCCGGACTTGGAATTCACCCCTCCACTTT.

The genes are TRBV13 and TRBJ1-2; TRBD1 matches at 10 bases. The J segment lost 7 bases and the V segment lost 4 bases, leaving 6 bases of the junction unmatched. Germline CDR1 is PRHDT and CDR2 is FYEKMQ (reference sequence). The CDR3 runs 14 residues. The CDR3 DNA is TGTGCCAGCAGCTCCGGACAGGGGGTGGGTGGCTACACCTTC. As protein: CASSSGQGVGGYTF.

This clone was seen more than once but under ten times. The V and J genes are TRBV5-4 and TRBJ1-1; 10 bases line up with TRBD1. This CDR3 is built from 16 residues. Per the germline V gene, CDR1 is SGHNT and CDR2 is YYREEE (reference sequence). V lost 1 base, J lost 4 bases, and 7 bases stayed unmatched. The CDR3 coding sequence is TGTGCCAGCAGCTTGCGGGACAGGGGATATGGCACTGAAGCTTTCTTT. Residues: CASSLRDRGYGTEAFF.

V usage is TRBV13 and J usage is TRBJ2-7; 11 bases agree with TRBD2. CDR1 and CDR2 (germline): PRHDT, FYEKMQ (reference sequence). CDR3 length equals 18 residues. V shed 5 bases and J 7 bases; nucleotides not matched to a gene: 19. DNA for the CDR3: TGTGCCAGCAGCCCGAGAGTTCCCGGGACTAGCGGTTTTAGGGAGCAGTACTTC. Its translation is CASSPRVPGTSGFREQYF.

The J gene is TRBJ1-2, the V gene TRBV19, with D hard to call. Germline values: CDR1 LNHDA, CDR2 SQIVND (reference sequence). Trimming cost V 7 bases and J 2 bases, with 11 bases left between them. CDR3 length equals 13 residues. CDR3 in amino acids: CASTESGNYGYTF. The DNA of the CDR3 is TGTGCCAGTACCGAAAGCGGGAACTATGGCTACACCTTC.

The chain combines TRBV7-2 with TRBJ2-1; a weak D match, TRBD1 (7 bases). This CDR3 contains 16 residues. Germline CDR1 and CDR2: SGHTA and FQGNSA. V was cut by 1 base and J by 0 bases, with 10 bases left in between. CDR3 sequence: CASSLGGTASYNEQFF. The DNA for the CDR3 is TGTGCCAGCAGCTTAGGCGGGACAGCCTCCTACAATGAGCAGTTCTTC.